This T cell receptor (beta chain) was identified during a study of vaccination effects on CD4 cells after COVID-19. Study observations and caveats: The study got few convalescent patients and did not collect any early post-infection timepoints.

About this clone: The antigen is unknown.

Trimming took 2 bases from V and 5 from J, leaving 9 bases between them. The CDR3 loop spans 13 amino acids. Sequencing was preceded by expansion of antigen-specific CD4+ T cells with viral peptide pools in the ViraFEST assay. Following an approximately ten-day culture, CD4+ T cells were purified. All participants had two doses of either the BNT162b2 or mRNA-1273 vaccine. Each well held about 2 million PBMC cultured with roughly 9.7 ug/ml peptides and 8.5 to 10 IU/ml IL-2. Method: immunoSEQ multiplex PCR; TCRdb's copy keeps in-frame clones and lacks some. The table has tens of thousands of clones, more than 55% seen once; the top ten hold approximately 8.9%.

The chain couples TRBV12-3 or TRBV12-4 to TRBJ1-1; perhaps TRBD1 as D (6 bases). The sequencing used CD4+ T cells from PBMCs cultured with SARS-CoV-2 spike peptides, collected after COVID-19 vaccination. The sequence derives from a human donor who received a COVID-19 vaccine. The CDR3 region has the DNA TGTGCCAGCAGTTTATCGGGGGCGACTGAAGCTTTCTTT. It encodes CASSLSGATEAFF.